The 21 T cell receptor beta chains below were found in one sample sequenced in a study of Graves' ophthalmopathy and Graves' hyperthyroidism. CDR3 regions of TCR beta were amplified from RNA transcripts. Amplification began with first-round RT-PCR using HTBI primers, then second-round multiplex PCR was performed. TCRdb fed the multiplex PCR reads into MiXCR, producing one record per CDR3 protein. This sample has 200,000 to 250,000 distinct CDR3 sequences; 40% to 50% occur once, and the top ten carry less than 60%. Sequencing was performed on peripheral blood. The receptors originated from an adult man with Graves' ophthalmopathy.

This chain uses TRBV10-3 with TRBJ1-5; the D is unclear. CDR3 size: 13 residues. With 10 bases removed from V and 5 bases from J, the gap between germline ends came to 15 bases. Germline CDR1 and CDR2: ENHRY and SYGVKD. The CDR3 region has the DNA TGTGCCAGCCAGGAGAGGGATGATCAGCCCCAGCATTTT. Its protein is CASQERDDQPQHF.

The genes are TRBV9 and TRBJ1-1; no clear D. Trimming pared 0 bases from V and 2 bases from J, leaving 5 bases between. The germline V gene encodes CDR1 SGDLS and CDR2 YYNGEE. The CDR3 covers 13 residues. The CDR3 nucleotides read TGTGCCAGCAGCGTAGCATCCAACACTGAAGCTTTCTTT. It codes for CASSVASNTEAFF.

Turning to this clonotype: The junction departs from germline at one end; a sequencing error may be responsible. This chain joins TRBV7-3 and TRBJ1-1; a possible D gene is TRBD1 (5 bases). Germline V lookup: CDR1 SGHTA, CDR2 FQGTGA. The CDR3 runs to 14 residues. The CDR3 bases are TGTGCCAGCAGCTTAGACAGAATGAACACTGGAGCTTTCTTT. This translates into CASSLDRMNTGAFF.

The chain combines TRBV3-1 with TRBJ1-2; possible D gene TRBD1, 6 bases. V gave up 3 bases and J gave up 0 bases, with 8 bases separating them. CDR3 size: 14 residues. CDR1 and CDR2 from the germline V gene are LGHDT and YNNKEL (reference sequence). In nucleotides, the CDR3 is TGTGCCAGCAGCCAGGGACAAACTAACTATGGCTACACCTTC. This gives the protein CASSQGQTNYGYTF.

The J gene is TRBJ1-1, the V gene TRBV7-9; TRBD1 matches at 9 bases. V lost 5 bases to trimming and J lost 5 bases; unmatched junction nucleotides: 15. Germline CDR1 reads SEHNR; CDR2 reads FQNEAQ (reference sequence). The length of the CDR3 is 17 residues. CDR3 in DNA: TGTGCCAGCAGCGACGGGACAGGGTGGAGAGTGGTGACTGAAGCTTTCTTT. Protein sequence: CASSDGTGWRVVTEAFF. Filled out from reference TRBV7-9 and TRBJ1-1, the complete variable domain reads DTGVSQNPRHKITKRGQNVTFRCDPISEHNRLYWYRQTLGQGPEFLTYFQNEAQLEKSRLLSDRFSAERPKGSFSTLEIQRTEQGDSAMYLCASSDGTGWRVVTEAFFGQGTRLTVV.

The table lists this clonotype with a few counts. This sequence joins TRBV20-1 and TRBJ1-2; 9 bases line up with TRBD1. The CDR3 contains 17 residues. Germline lookup yields CDR1 DFQATT and CDR2 SNEGSKA (reference sequence). With 2 bases clipped from V and 3 bases from J, the junction kept 13 bases outside the gene matches. The CDR3 DNA reads as TGCAGTGCTAGAAAGAGTGACAGGGGGGGGGCCGACTATGGCTACACCTTC. Protein product: CSARKSDRGGADYGYTF.

This clonotype has ten or more counts. The chain couples TRBV10-3 to TRBJ1-1; D may be TRBD1 (6 bases). CDR1 is ENHRY, CDR2 SYGVKD, per germline. With 7 bases removed from V and 1 base from J, the gap between germline ends came to 10 bases. CDR3 length equals 13 residues. The CDR3 spells CAINWDKNTEAFF. CDR3 nucleotide sequence: TGTGCCATCAACTGGGACAAGAACACTGAAGCTTTCTTT.

DNA of the CDR3: TGTGCCAGCAGCTTAGAGCGAACTGACGAGCAGTACTTC. Protein sequence: CASSLERTDEQYF. This chain uses TRBV11-2 with TRBJ2-7; D is unresolved. This CDR3 spans 13 amino acids. CDR1 SGHAT and CDR2 FQNNGV come from the germline V gene. The V end was cut by 0 bases, the J end by 5 bases, with 8 bases between.

This clonotype turned up a few times. The V and J genes are TRBV5-8 and TRBJ1-5; 10 bases align to TRBD1. V lost 2 bases, J lost 11 bases, and 10 bases stayed unmatched. This CDR3 region has 15 residues. Germline loops: CDR1 SGHTS, CDR2 YDEGEE. In nucleotides, the CDR3 is TGTGCCAGCAGCTTAATGGGACAGGGGAGTAGGACCCAGCATTTT. This sequence encodes CASSLMGQGSRTQHF.

As for this clonotype: Compared with germline, one end of the junction differs, possibly owing to a read error. The chain is built from TRBV10-3 and TRBJ1-1, with D unresolved. Looked up from germline, CDR1 is ENHRY and CDR2 is SYGVKD. This CDR3 comprises 12 residues. The CDR3, as DNA: TGTGCCAGCAGTGAATATGGCGGTGAAGCTTTCTTT. This translates into CASSEYGGEAFF.

This clonotype was seen a few times. J is TRBJ1-4 and V is TRBV15, with D perhaps matching TRBD1 (6 bases). The germline V and J ends were trimmed by 1 base and 7 bases, with 13 bases remaining between them. There are 15 residues in the CDR3. CDR1 LNHNV and CDR2 YYDKDF come from the germline V gene (reference sequence). The CDR3 is CATSRGLGASEKLFF. The CDR3 DNA follows: TGTGCCACCAGCAGAGGGTTGGGGGCGAGTGAAAAACTGTTTTTT.

The J gene is TRBJ2-5, the V gene TRBV7-9; 9 bases are a match to TRBD2. CDR1 and CDR2 (germline): SEHNR, FQNEAQ (reference sequence). The CDR3 consists of 15 residues. V was clipped by 4 bases and J by 5 bases; unmatched bases: 8. The CDR3 coding sequence is TGTGCCAGCAGCTCCCTAGCGGGAATCGGTGAGACCCAGTACTTC. Protein product: CASSSLAGIGETQYF. Using reference TRBV7-9 and TRBJ2-5 for the parts outside the CDR3, the full variable domain is DTGVSQNPRHKITKRGQNVTFRCDPISEHNRLYWYRQTLGQGPEFLTYFQNEAQLEKSRLLSDRFSAERPKGSFSTLEIQRTEQGDSAMYLCASSSLAGIGETQYFGPGTRLLVL.

The genes are TRBV19 and TRBJ1-5; possibly TRBD1 for D (6 bases). Germline V gene sequence: CDR1 LNHDA, CDR2 SQIVND (reference sequence). Trimming removed 4 bases from V and 4 bases from J, with 14 bases in between. This CDR3 is 15 amino acids long. The CDR3 here is CASSTGGGQNQPQHF. CDR3 sequence (DNA): TGTGCCAGTAGTACGGGAGGGGGGCAGAATCAGCCCCAGCATTTT.

The CDR3 loop is CASSYRGRSYGYTF. The CDR3 DNA follows: TGTGCCAGTAGCTACAGGGGGCGGTCCTATGGCTACACCTTC. J is TRBJ1-2 and V is TRBV19, with 9 positions matching TRBD1. This CDR3 has 14 amino acids. The junction had 6 bases not matched to a gene; V was cut back by 6 bases and J by 4 bases. Germline V gene data show CDR1 as LNHDA and CDR2 as SQIVND (reference sequence).

In this sample, this clonotype turned up a few times. The chain links TRBV5-8 to TRBJ1-4, with 9 bases lining up with TRBD1. This CDR3 comprises 14 residues. The junction had 6 bases not matched to a gene; V was cut back by 4 bases and J by 8 bases. CDR1 SGHTS and CDR2 YDEGEE come from the germline V gene. The CDR3 loop reads CASSEGQGGEKLFF. CDR3 nucleotide sequence: TGTGCCAGCAGCGAGGGACAGGGAGGAGAAAAACTGTTTTTT. Looking up the rest from reference TRBV5-8 and TRBJ1-4 gives the full variable domain: EAGVTQSPTHLIKTRGQQATLRCSPISGHTSVYWYQQALGLGLQFLLWYDEGEERNRGNFPPRFSGRQFPNYSSELNVNALELEDSALYLCASSEGQGGEKLFFGSGTQLSVL.

J is TRBJ1-1 and V is TRBV10-3; 10 bases match TRBD1. The J segment lost 7 bases and the V segment lost 9 bases, leaving 11 bases of the junction unmatched. Germline assignment: CDR1 ENHRY and CDR2 SYGVKD. The length of the CDR3 is 14 residues. The CDR3 is CAIATGQGSIEAFF. The DNA of the CDR3 is TGTGCCATAGCCACGGGACAGGGGAGTATTGAAGCTTTCTTT.

This clonotype was observed a handful of times. The chain employs TRBV15 and TRBJ1-3; TRBD1 agrees at 8 bases. Germline V gene data show CDR1 as LNHNV and CDR2 as YYDKDF (reference sequence). There are 15 residues in the CDR3. The V gene end was trimmed by 3 bases and the J gene end by 4 bases; junction bases not matched to a gene: 5. In nucleotides, the CDR3 is TGTGCCACCAGCAGGGACAGGGTTCCCGGAAACACCATATATTTT. Translated: CATSRDRVPGNTIYF.

The chain carries TRBV29-1 and TRBJ2-5; 7 nucleotides match TRBD1. J gave up 4 bases and V 6 bases, and 8 bases lay outside the gene matches. This CDR3 is built from 13 residues. Germline CDR1 SQVTM, CDR2 ANQGSEA. CDR3 bases: TGCAGCGTAGGAGGACAGGCCGGAGAGACCCAGTACTTC. Its protein is CSVGGQAGETQYF.

This chain links TRBV5-1 with TRBJ1-1, with D perhaps matching TRBD1 (5 bases). CDR1 is SGHRS and CDR2 is YFSETQ in the germline V gene. V lost 4 bases to trimming and J lost 0 bases, with 10 bases between them. The CDR3 runs 14 residues. The CDR3 here is CASSAQGLNTEAFF. The CDR3 nucleotides read TGCGCCAGCAGCGCTCAGGGATTGAACACTGAAGCTTTCTTT.

This chain joins TRBV29-1 and TRBJ1-2; D unclear. CDR3 size: 12 residues. Germline V lookup: CDR1 SQVTM, CDR2 ANQGSEA. The V end lost 8 bases, the J end lost 2 bases, and 12 bases lay between the germline ends. CDR3 nucleotides: TGCAGCTTAGGACCGGTGAACTATGGCTACACCTTC. Its protein product is CSLGPVNYGYTF.

This clonotype was found a few times. The V and J genes are TRBV10-3 and TRBJ1-1; 7 nucleotides line up with TRBD1. There are 11 residues in the CDR3. V lost 10 bases, J lost 4 bases, and 3 bases stayed unmatched. Germline V gene data show CDR1 as ENHRY and CDR2 as SYGVKD. CDR3 sequence: CASAGGTEAFF. CDR3 DNA sequence: TGTGCCAGCGCAGGGGGCACTGAAGCTTTCTTT.